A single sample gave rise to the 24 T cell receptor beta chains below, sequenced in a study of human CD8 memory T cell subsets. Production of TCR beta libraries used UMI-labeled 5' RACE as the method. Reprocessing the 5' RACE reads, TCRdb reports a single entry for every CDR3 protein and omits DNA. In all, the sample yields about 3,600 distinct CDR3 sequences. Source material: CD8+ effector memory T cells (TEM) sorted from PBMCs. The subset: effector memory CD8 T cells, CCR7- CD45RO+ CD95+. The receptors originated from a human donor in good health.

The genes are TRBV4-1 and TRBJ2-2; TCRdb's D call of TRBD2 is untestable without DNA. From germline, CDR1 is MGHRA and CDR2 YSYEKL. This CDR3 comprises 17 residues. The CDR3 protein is CASRDVIAGGHTGELFF.

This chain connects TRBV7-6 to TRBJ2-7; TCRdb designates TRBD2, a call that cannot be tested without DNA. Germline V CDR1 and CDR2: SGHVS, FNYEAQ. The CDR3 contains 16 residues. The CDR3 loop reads CASSSPGTSGSGEQYF. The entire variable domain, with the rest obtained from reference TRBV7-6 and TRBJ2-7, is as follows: GAGVSQSPRYKVTKRGQDVALRCDPISGHVSLYWYRQALGQGPEFLTYFNYEAQQDKSGLPNDRFSAERPEGSISTLTIQRTEQRDSAMYRCASSSPGTSGSGEQYFGPGTRLTVT.

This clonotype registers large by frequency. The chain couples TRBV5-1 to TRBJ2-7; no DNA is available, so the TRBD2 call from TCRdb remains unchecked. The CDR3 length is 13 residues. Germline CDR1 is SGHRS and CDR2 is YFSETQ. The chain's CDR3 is CASRLAVDYEQYF. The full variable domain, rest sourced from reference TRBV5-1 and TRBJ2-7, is KAGVTQTPRYLIKTRGQQVTLSCSPISGHRSVSWYQQTPGQGLQFLFEYFSETQRNKGNFPGRFSGRQFSNSRSEMNVSTLELGDSALYLCASRLAVDYEQYFGPGTRLTVT.

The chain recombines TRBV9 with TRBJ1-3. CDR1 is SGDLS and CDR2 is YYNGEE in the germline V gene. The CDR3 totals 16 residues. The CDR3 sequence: CASSSQMEVPGNTIYF.

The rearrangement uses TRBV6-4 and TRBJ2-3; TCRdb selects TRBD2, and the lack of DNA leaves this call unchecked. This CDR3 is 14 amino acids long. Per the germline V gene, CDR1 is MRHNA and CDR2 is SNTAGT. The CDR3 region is CASSSGTTSDTQYF.

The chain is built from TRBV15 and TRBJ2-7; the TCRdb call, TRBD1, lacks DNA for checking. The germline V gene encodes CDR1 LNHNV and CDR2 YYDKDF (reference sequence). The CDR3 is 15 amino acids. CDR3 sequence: CATSAPRDSIYEQYF.

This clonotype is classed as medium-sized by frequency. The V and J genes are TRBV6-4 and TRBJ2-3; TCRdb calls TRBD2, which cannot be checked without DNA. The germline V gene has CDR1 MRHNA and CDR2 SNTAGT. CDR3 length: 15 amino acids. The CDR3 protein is CASSGGTSGQDTQYF.

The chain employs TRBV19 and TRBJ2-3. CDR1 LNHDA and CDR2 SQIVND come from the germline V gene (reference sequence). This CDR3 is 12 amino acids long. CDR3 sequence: CASSIGWDTQYF.

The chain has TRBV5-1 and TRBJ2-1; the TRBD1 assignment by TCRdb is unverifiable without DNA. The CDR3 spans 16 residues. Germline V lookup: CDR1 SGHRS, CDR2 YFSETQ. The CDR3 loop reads CASSFGDRGLYNEQFF.

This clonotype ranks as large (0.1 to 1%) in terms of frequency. Here the CDR3 reads CASSDEGQGANEQFF. This chain uses TRBV6-4 with TRBJ2-1; TCRdb gives TRBD1 as the D gene, but with no DNA this cannot be confirmed. The length of the CDR3 is 15 residues. Germline-derived CDR1 and CDR2 are MRHNA and SNTAGT.

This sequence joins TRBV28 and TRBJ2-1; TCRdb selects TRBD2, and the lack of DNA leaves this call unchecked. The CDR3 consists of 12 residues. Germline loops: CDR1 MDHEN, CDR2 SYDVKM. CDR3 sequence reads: CASSFSRHEQFF.

This CDR3 is CASSFLQNQETQYF. The J gene is TRBJ2-5, the V gene TRBV7-9. The CDR3 covers 14 residues. Germline CDR1 is SEHNR and CDR2 is FQNEAQ (reference sequence).

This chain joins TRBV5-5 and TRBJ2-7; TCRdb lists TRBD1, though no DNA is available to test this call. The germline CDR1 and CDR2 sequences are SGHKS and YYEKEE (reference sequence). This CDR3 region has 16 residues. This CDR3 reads CASSLDRTGLLYEQYF.

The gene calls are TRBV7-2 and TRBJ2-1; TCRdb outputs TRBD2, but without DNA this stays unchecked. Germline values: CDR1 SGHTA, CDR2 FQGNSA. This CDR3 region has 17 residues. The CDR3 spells CASSLVGSGLLYNEQFF.

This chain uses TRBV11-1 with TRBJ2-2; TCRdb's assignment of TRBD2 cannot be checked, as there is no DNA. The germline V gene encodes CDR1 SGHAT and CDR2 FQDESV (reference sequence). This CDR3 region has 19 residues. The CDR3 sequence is CASSLYRRIAGANTGELFF.

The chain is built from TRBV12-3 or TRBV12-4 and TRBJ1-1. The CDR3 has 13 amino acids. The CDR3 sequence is CASRSDVGAEAFF.

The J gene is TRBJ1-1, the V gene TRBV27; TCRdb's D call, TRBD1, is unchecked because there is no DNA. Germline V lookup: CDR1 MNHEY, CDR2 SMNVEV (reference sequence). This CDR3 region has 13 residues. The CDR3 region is CASSPGTGTEAFF.

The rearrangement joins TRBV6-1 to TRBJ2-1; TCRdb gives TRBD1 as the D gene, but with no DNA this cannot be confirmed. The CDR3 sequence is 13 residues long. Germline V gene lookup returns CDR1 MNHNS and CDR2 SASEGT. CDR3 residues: CASSGQGHNEQFF.

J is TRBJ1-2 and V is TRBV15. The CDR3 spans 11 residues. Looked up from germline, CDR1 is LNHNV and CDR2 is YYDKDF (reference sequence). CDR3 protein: CATSSAGHYTF.

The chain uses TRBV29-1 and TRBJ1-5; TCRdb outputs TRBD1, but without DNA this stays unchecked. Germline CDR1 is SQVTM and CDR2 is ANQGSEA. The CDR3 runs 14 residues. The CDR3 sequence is CSVWTGMVNQPQHF.

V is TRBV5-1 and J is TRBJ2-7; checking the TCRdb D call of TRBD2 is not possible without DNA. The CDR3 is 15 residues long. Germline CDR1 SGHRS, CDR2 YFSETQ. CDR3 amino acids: CASSLDGGRAYEQYF.

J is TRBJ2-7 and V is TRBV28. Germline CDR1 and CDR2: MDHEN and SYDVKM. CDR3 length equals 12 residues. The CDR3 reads CASRRNLYEQYF.

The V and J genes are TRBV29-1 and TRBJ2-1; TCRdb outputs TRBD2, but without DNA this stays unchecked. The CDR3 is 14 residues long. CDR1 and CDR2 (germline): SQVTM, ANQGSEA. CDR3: CSVGGTSGSNEQFF.

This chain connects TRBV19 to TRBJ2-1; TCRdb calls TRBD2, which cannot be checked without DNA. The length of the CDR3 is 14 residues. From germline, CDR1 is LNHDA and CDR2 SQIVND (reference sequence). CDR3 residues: CASTRAGVGNEQFF.